This is a list of T cell receptor beta chains from one sample in a study of cytomegalovirus exposure and HLA in healthy donors. Only in-frame clones appear in the TCRdb table, and some are missing; sequencing was by immunoSEQ multiplex PCR. The sample contains more than 95,000 clones, 94% of which appear only once. Sequencing was carried out using PBMCs. Receptors were obtained from a woman aged 18-30 years in good health and CMV-seronegative. Each CDR3 is given with its conserved first and last residue. The D gene is left open where the match is weak. Clone sizes are given selectively: once, few, many, or a class where the clone is expanded.

j_call: TRBJ2-7
v_call: TRBV7-9
d_call: TRBD1
clone_size: NA
cdr3_aa: CASSRDRAYEQYF
cdr3_nt: TGTGCCAGCAGCCGGGACAGAGCCTACGAGCAGTACTTC

j_call: TRBJ1-2
v_call: TRBV29-1
d_call: TRBD1
clone_size: NA
cdr3_aa: CSAPLPGQVGYTF
cdr3_nt: TGCAGCGCCCCGCTCCCGGGACAGGTGGGCTACACCTTC

j_call: TRBJ1-1
v_call: TRBV5-1
d_call: NA
clone_size: once
cdr3_aa: CASSLGQRNTEAFF
cdr3_nt: TGCGCCAGCAGTTTAGGACAGAGGAACACTGAAGCTTTCTTT

j_call: TRBJ1-1
v_call: TRBV6-1
d_call: NA
clone_size: NA
cdr3_aa: CASWLAAYEAFF
cdr3_nt: TGTGCCAGTTGGTTAGCAGCATATGAAGCTTTCTTT

j_call: TRBJ2-5
v_call: TRBV5-4
d_call: TRBD2
clone_size: NA
cdr3_aa: CASSLIAGEETQYF
cdr3_nt: TGTGCCAGCAGCTTAATAGCGGGAGAAGAGACCCAGTACTTC

j_call: TRBJ2-1
v_call: TRBV7-2
d_call: TRBD2
clone_size: once
cdr3_aa: CASSLGAGGAYNEQFF
cdr3_nt: TGTGCCAGCAGCTTAGGTGCGGGAGGGGCCTACAATGAGCAGTTCTTC

j_call: TRBJ2-4
v_call: TRBV7-9
d_call: TRBD1
clone_size: NA
cdr3_aa: CASSPPGQGGNIQYF
cdr3_nt: TGTGCCAGCAGCCCTCCAGGACAGGGCGGGAACATTCAGTACTTC

j_call: TRBJ1-5
v_call: TRBV10-3
d_call: TRBD1
clone_size: NA
cdr3_aa: CAIGGTAFGSNQPQHF
cdr3_nt: TGTGCCATCGGGGGGACAGCCTTTGGGAGCAATCAGCCCCAGCATTTT

j_call: TRBJ1-4
v_call: TRBV5-1
d_call: NA
clone_size: NA
cdr3_aa: CASSKAGINEKLFF
cdr3_nt: TGCGCCAGCAGCAAGGCAGGGATAAATGAAAAACTGTTTTTT

j_call: TRBJ1-1
v_call: TRBV4-1
d_call: NA
clone_size: NA
cdr3_aa: CASSPSYYMNTEAFF
cdr3_nt: TGCGCCAGCAGCCCCTCCTATTATATGAACACTGAAGCTTTCTTT

j_call: TRBJ2-3
v_call: TRBV28
d_call: TRBD2
clone_size: NA
cdr3_aa: CASCITGGADTQYF
cdr3_nt: TGTGCCAGCTGTATAACGGGGGGGGCAGATACGCAGTATTTT

j_call: TRBJ2-1
v_call: TRBV10-2
d_call: TRBD2
clone_size: few
cdr3_aa: CASSHSGRAWDEQFF
cdr3_nt: TGCGCCAGCAGTCATAGCGGGAGGGCCTGGGATGAGCAGTTCTTC

j_call: TRBJ1-1
v_call: TRBV6-5
d_call: TRBD1
clone_size: NA
cdr3_aa: CASSGMGQLNTEAFF
cdr3_nt: TGTGCCAGCAGTGGTATGGGACAGTTAAACACTGAAGCTTTCTTT

j_call: TRBJ2-1
v_call: TRBV18
d_call: TRBD2
clone_size: NA
cdr3_aa: CASSPRETSGRLGYNEQFF
cdr3_nt: TGTGCCAGCTCACCACGGGAGACTAGCGGGAGGTTAGGGTACAATGAGCAGTTCTTC

j_call: TRBJ2-1
v_call: TRBV9
d_call: NA
clone_size: NA
cdr3_aa: CASSPGSVSEQFF
cdr3_nt: TGTGCCAGCAGCCCAGGATCGGTGTCTGAGCAGTTCTTC

j_call: TRBJ2-5
v_call: TRBV6-6
d_call: NA
clone_size: NA
cdr3_aa: CASSHDNPETQYF
cdr3_nt: TGTGCCAGCAGTCATGACAACCCAGAGACCCAGTACTTC

j_call: TRBJ1-5
v_call: TRBV5-1
d_call: TRBD1
clone_size: NA
cdr3_aa: CASSREPGQRGNQPQHF
cdr3_nt: TGCGCCAGCAGCAGGGAACCGGGACAGAGGGGGAACCAGCCCCAGCATTTT

j_call: TRBJ2-7
v_call: TRBV7-2
d_call: NA
clone_size: NA
cdr3_aa: CASSSFYEQYF
cdr3_nt: TGTGCCAGCAGCTCGTTCTACGAGCAGTACTTC

j_call: TRBJ1-2
v_call: TRBV5-6
d_call: TRBD1
clone_size: NA
cdr3_aa: CASSLEGTGAYGYTF
cdr3_nt: TGTGCCAGCAGCTTGGAAGGGACAGGGGCCTATGGCTACACCTTC

j_call: TRBJ1-5
v_call: TRBV4-2
d_call: TRBD1
clone_size: NA
cdr3_aa: CASSPYSGTGGGQGQPQHF
cdr3_nt: TGTGCCAGCAGCCCATACTCGGGGACAGGGGGCGGTCAGGGTCAGCCCCAGCATTTT

j_call: TRBJ2-7
v_call: TRBV19
d_call: NA
clone_size: NA
cdr3_aa: CASSAAANYEQYF
cdr3_nt: TGTGCCAGTAGTGCAGCGGCCAATTACGAGCAGTACTTC

j_call: TRBJ2-3
v_call: TRBV18
d_call: NA
clone_size: NA
cdr3_aa: CASSPGPTDTQYF
cdr3_nt: TGTGCCAGCTCACCAGGGCCCACAGATACGCAGTATTTT

j_call: TRBJ2-3
v_call: TRBV27
d_call: NA
clone_size: NA
cdr3_aa: CASSLSMVGTDTQYF
cdr3_nt: TGTGCCAGCAGTTTAAGCATGGTGGGCACAGATACGCAGTATTTT

j_call: TRBJ2-3
v_call: TRBV9
d_call: TRBD2
clone_size: NA
cdr3_aa: CASSASGDTQYF
cdr3_nt: TGTGCCAGCAGCGCTAGCGGTGATACGCAGTATTTT

j_call: TRBJ2-2
v_call: TRBV11-2
d_call: TRBD1
clone_size: NA
cdr3_aa: CASSEDRGNTGELFF
cdr3_nt: TGTGCCAGCAGCGAGGACAGGGGAAACACCGGGGAGCTGTTTTTT

j_call: TRBJ1-1
v_call: TRBV7-2
d_call: NA
clone_size: NA
cdr3_aa: CASSLAPLGNTEAFF
cdr3_nt: TGTGCCAGCAGCTTGGCCCCTCTAGGGAACACTGAAGCTTTCTTT